One sample yielded the 10 T cell receptor beta chains listed below, sequenced in a study of T cell changes during pregnancy in multiple sclerosis. TCRdb's copy holds only in-frame clones and misses some; the assay was immunoSEQ multiplex PCR. The sample consists of some 79,000 clones, approximately 90% of them appearing once. Sequencing used CD4+ T cells from peripheral blood mononuclear cells, obtained in the second trimester of pregnancy. The receptors come from a female donor with multiple sclerosis, enrolled in a pregnancy study.

The V call is TRBV6-4, the J call TRBJ2-2; TRBD1 is a possible D gene (8 bases). The CDR3 covers 18 residues. V lost 8 bases, J lost 5 bases, and 27 bases lay in between. The germline V gene encodes CDR1 MRHNA and CDR2 SNTAGT. CDR3 DNA sequence: TGTGCCAGCTCAGGGGGCGCAGGGGGGGGCCATGAGACCGGGGAGCTGTTTTTT. Encoded protein: CASSGGAGGGHETGELFF.

The chain uses TRBV12-5 and TRBJ2-3; 8 bases match TRBD2. Germline CDR1 LGHNT, CDR2 FRNRAP. The J segment lost 3 bases and the V segment lost 3 bases, leaving 5 bases of the junction unmatched. The CDR3 sequence is 15 residues long. The CDR3 DNA reads as TGTGCTAGTGGTTTTAAGGGACTAGAAACAGATACGCAGTATTTT. Protein sequence: CASGFKGLETDTQYF.

The CDR3 region is CASSDGGYEQYF. The CDR3 coding sequence is TGTGCCAGCAGTGACGGGGGATACGAGCAGTACTTC. This chain connects TRBV2 to TRBJ2-7; D is possibly TRBD2 (6 bases). Germline V gene sequence: CDR1 SNHLY, CDR2 FYNNEI. The CDR3 extends over 12 amino acids. Trimming removed 3 bases at V and 4 bases at J, with 7 bases between. Combining the CDR3 with reference TRBV2 and TRBJ2-7 gives the whole variable domain EPEVTQTPSHQVTQMGQEVILRCVPISNHLYFYWYRQILGQKVEFLVSFYNNEISEKSEIFDDQFSVERPDGSNFTLKIRSTKLEDSAMYFCASSDGGYEQYFGPGTRLTVT.

The genes are TRBV7-8 and TRBJ2-7, with 13 nucleotides matching TRBD2. Per germline, CDR1 SGHVS and CDR2 FQNEAQ. This CDR3 is 15 amino acids long. J was trimmed by 9 bases and V by 5 bases; bases with no gene match: 10. The CDR3 sequence: CASSLRTSGGAGQYF. The CDR3 coding sequence is TGTGCCAGCAGCCTCCGTACTAGCGGGGGGGCCGGGCAGTACTTC.

This clone appeared once. The chain combines TRBV6-1 with TRBJ2-1, with 13 positions matching TRBD2. This CDR3 region has 15 residues. V gave up 7 bases and J gave up 4 bases; unmatched junction bases: 4. Germline V gene data show CDR1 as MNHNS and CDR2 as SASEGT. The CDR3 sequence is CASIGTSGAYNEQFF. In DNA form, the CDR3 reads TGTGCCAGCATCGGGACTAGCGGGGCTTACAATGAGCAGTTCTTC.

This chain links TRBV7-3 with TRBJ2-7, with a possible D match to TRBD2 (6 bases). This CDR3 is built from 13 residues. V dropped 5 bases and J dropped 7 bases, with 15 bases sitting between them. Germline-derived CDR1 and CDR2 are SGHTA and FQGTGA. The CDR3 is CASSPLGLAEQYF. CDR3 DNA sequence: TGTGCCAGCAGCCCCCTGGGCCTAGCGGAGCAGTACTTC.

V is TRBV15 and J is TRBJ2-7; maybe TRBD2 (5 bases). This CDR3 is built from 19 residues. Germline loops: CDR1 LNHNV, CDR2 YYDKDF (reference sequence). Between the trimmed V and J ends, which lost 0 bases and 4 bases, there was a span of 25 bases. This CDR3 reads CATSRDDFVGRATNYEQYF. In DNA form, the CDR3 reads TGTGCCACCAGCAGAGATGACTTCGTTGGGCGGGCTACTAATTACGAGCAGTACTTC.

The chain links TRBV15 to TRBJ2-1; no definite D call. The CDR3 covers 14 residues. The V end was cut by 1 base, the J end by 5 bases, with 9 bases between. Germline values: CDR1 LNHNV, CDR2 YYDKDF (reference sequence). In nucleotides, the CDR3 is TGTGCCACCAGCAGAGCCTCTCCGGACAATGAGCAGTTCTTC. This encodes CATSRASPDNEQFF.

J is TRBJ1-2 and V is TRBV19, with 7 nucleotides matching TRBD1. Looked up from germline, CDR1 is LNHDA and CDR2 is SQIVND (reference sequence). The junction had 11 bases not matched to a gene; V was cut back by 6 bases and J by 4 bases. This CDR3 has 15 residues. CDR3 nucleotides: TGTGCCAGTAGCCAACAGGGGATACAGGGCTATGGCTACACCTTC. Encoded protein: CASSQQGIQGYGYTF.

The chain has TRBV7-2 and TRBJ2-2; 9 nucleotides match TRBD2. CDR1 and CDR2 (germline): SGHTA, FQGNSA. The trim removed 5 bases at V and 1 base at J, leaving 8 bases unmatched. This CDR3 has 17 amino acids. The CDR3 DNA sequence: TGTGCCAGCAGCCTCCTGGGGCGGGGGGGGAACACCGGGGAGCTGTTTTTT. This sequence encodes CASSLLGRGGNTGELFF.